The 3 T cell receptor beta chains below all came from one sample that was sequenced in a study of cytotoxic CD8 clonotypes in ibrutinib-treated CLL listed by TCRdb under 2021. The library came from the immunoSEQ multiplex PCR assay. Held by TCRdb, this immuneACCESS table contains in-frame sequences only and omits some clones. Under half of the omission traces to an unresolved V gene where checked; the cause of the rest is unknown. The sample table records some 160,000 clones; more than 65% of these occur just once. The ten largest account for over 2% of the sample. The label giving this sample's time point can be read as: about eleven months on ibrutinib. Sequenced material: PBMCs, taken after 12 months of ibrutinib treatment. Receptor source: a human donor with chronic lymphocytic leukemia.

In its sample, this clone is medium-sized (0.01 to 0.1%). V gene TRBV7-9 combines with J gene TRBJ2-1; 11 bases are shared with TRBD1. V was clipped by 5 bases and J by 0 bases; unmatched bases: 9. The CDR3 consists of 18 residues. The germline V gene has CDR1 SEHNR and CDR2 FQNEAQ (reference sequence). CDR3 in DNA: TGTGCCAGCAGCCCGATGGGACAGGGGGGTAACTCCTACAATGAGCAGTTCTTC. Residues: CASSPMGQGGNSYNEQFF. Filled out from reference TRBV7-9 and TRBJ2-1, the complete variable domain reads DTGVSQNPRHKITKRGQNVTFRCDPISEHNRLYWYRQTLGQGPEFLTYFQNEAQLEKSRLLSDRFSAERPKGSFSTLEIQRTEQGDSAMYLCASSPMGQGGNSYNEQFFGPGTRLTVL.

This chain uses TRBV28 with TRBJ2-7, with 10 nucleotides matching TRBD2. This CDR3 region has 14 residues. In germline, CDR1 is MDHEN, CDR2 SYDVKM. Trimming took 5 bases from V and 2 from J; bases not matched to a gene: 3. The CDR3 DNA sequence: TGTGCCAGCAGTGAGCTAGCGGGAGCCTACGAGCAGTACTTC. It codes for CASSELAGAYEQYF.

This clone was detected only a few times. The V and J genes are TRBV19 and TRBJ1-5, with TRBD1 matching over 11 bases. This CDR3 is built from 15 residues. Germline V gene lookup returns CDR1 LNHDA and CDR2 SQIVND (reference sequence). Losses at the gene ends were 5 bases for V and 6 bases for J; bases not matched to a gene: 6. Here the CDR3 DNA reads TGTGCCAGTAGTCGGGACAGGGGGTCCGCTCAGCCCCAGCATTTT. It encodes CASSRDRGSAQPQHF.